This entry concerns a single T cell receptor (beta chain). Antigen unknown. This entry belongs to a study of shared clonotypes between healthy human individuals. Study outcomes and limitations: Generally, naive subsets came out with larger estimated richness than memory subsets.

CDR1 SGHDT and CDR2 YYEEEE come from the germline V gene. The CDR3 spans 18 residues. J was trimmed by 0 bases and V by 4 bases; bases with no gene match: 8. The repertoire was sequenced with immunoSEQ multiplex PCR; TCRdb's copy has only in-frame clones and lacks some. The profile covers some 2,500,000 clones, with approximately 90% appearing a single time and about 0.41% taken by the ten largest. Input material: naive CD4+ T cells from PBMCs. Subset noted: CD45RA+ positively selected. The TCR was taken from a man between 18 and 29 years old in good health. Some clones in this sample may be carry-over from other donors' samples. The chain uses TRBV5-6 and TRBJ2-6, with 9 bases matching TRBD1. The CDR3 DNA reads TGTGCCAGCAGCGGGGGACAGGGTTTCACCTCTGGGGCCAACGTCCTGACTTTC. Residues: CASSGGQGFTSGANVLTF.